This T cell receptor beta chain is from a study of blood T cell repertoires in COVID-19. Study-level information: Sources were T cells, B-cell-depleted T cells, or PBMCs; the material itself was cDNA or gDNA.

Germline V gene data show CDR1 as SQVTM and CDR2 as ANQGSEA. V was pared by 7 bases and J by 5 bases, with 13 bases of the junction left unmatched. The CDR3 covers 15 residues. Libraries were prepared by immunoSEQ multiplex PCR; TCRdb keeps only in-frame clonotypes and omits some of them. This table holds under 150,000 clones, about nine tenths found once. This receptor was identified in a human donor with active COVID-19. The donor label of this sample is uncertain. The chain recombines TRBV29-1 with TRBJ2-3; 9 positions match TRBD2. Sequencing was done on a sample of peripheral blood. CDR3 in amino acids: CSAPSFAAGGDTQYF. For the CDR3, the DNA is TGCAGCGCCCCCAGTTTCGCAGCGGGGGGAGATACGCAGTATTTT.